Below are 21 T cell receptor beta chains sequenced from a single sample in a study of T cells in Graves' hyperthyroidism and ophthalmopathy (dated by TCRdb to the late 2010s). The library came from multiplex PCR. The data were produced on an Illumina HiSeq 2000. TCR beta CDR3 regions were amplified from RNA transcripts. A first-round RT-PCR of the TCR CDR3 used the HTBI primer set with the Qiagen OneStep RT-PCR kit. Starting from the raw public reads, TCRdb applied fastp trimming at Q25, assembled clones with MiXCR and retained in-frame beta chains. Each record represents a unique CDR3 protein, reported with the most common genes and DNA among its rows. The sample profile shows over 300,000 distinct CDR3 sequences; about 15% of them were found once. The ten top clones hold 8% to 13% of the sample. The sequenced material came from blood. The receptors here all came from a woman between 55 and 75 years old with Graves' hyperthyroidism.

The chain recombines TRBV6-9 with TRBJ2-7; TRBD2 matches 7 bases. Germline CDR1 reads MNHGY; CDR2 reads SVAAGI. With V trimmed by 5 bases and J by 3 bases, 7 bases remained unmatched. The CDR3 is made up of 14 amino acids. The CDR3 nucleotides read TGTGCCAGCAGTAATTGGACTAGTCTCTACGAGCAGTACTTC. It specifies CASSNWTSLYEQYF.

This clonotype appeared a few times. V usage is TRBV18 and J usage is TRBJ2-6, with TRBD1 as a possible D gene (6 bases). Germline values: CDR1 KGHSH, CDR2 LQKENI. V lost 2 bases and J lost 0, with 14 bases in between. The CDR3 consists of 18 residues. The CDR3 spells CASSPWFQGHSGANVLTF. CDR3 nucleotide sequence: TGTGCCAGCTCACCATGGTTCCAGGGGCACTCTGGGGCCAACGTCCTGACTTTC.

This clonotype was counted between two and nine times. V is TRBV2 and J is TRBJ1-2; D unclear. Germline CDR1 and CDR2: SNHLY and FYNNEI. Trimming removed 5 bases from V and 1 base from J, with 20 bases in between. This CDR3 is built from 17 residues. In DNA, the CDR3 is TGTGCCAGCAGTATAGGAGTCGGCAGCCCGTATAACTATGGCTACACCTTC. It is translated as CASSIGVGSPYNYGYTF.

This clonotype occurred many times. This chain connects TRBV11-3 to TRBJ2-5, with TRBD2 matching 9 bases. Germline CDR1 SGHNT, CDR2 YENEEA. CDR3 length: 14 amino acids. V shed 6 bases, J shed 4 bases, and the junction held 6 bases outside the gene matches. CDR3 DNA sequence: TGTGCCAGCAGTCTCAGGCGGGGGGGAGAGACCCAGTACTTC. Encoded protein: CASSLRRGGETQYF. The full variable domain, with the rest looked up from reference TRBV11-3 and TRBJ2-5, is EAGVVQSPRYKIIEKKQPVAFWCNPISGHNTLYWYLQNLGQGPELLIRYENEEAVDDSQLPKDRFSAERLKGVDSTLKIQPAELGDSAVYLCASSLRRGGETQYFGPGTRLLVL.

The chain joins TRBV7-3 to TRBJ1-1; no definite D call. CDR1 and CDR2 from the germline V gene are SGHTA and FQGTGA. V lost 7 bases and J 1 base, leaving 10 bases between the germline ends. The CDR3 runs 13 residues. This CDR3 is CASMEGPNTEAFF. The CDR3 DNA reads TGTGCCAGCATGGAGGGCCCGAACACTGAAGCTTTCTTT. The full variable domain, completed using reference TRBV7-3 and TRBJ1-1, is GAGVSQTPSNKVTEKGKYVELRCDPISGHTALYWYRQSLGQGPEFLIYFQGTGAADDSGLPNDRFFAVRPEGSVSTLKIQRTERGDSAVYLCASMEGPNTEAFFGQGTRLTVV.

This clonotype was seen many times. This rearrangement joins TRBV20-1 to TRBJ2-1; 11 bases line up with TRBD2. In germline, CDR1 is DFQATT, CDR2 SNEGSKA (reference sequence). The trim removed 5 bases at V and 3 bases at J, leaving 9 bases unmatched. The CDR3 totals 16 residues. DNA of the CDR3: TGCAGTGCTGACGACTCTAGCGGGAGGTTCTACAATGAGCAGTTCTTC. It encodes CSADDSSGRFYNEQFF.

V usage is TRBV29-1 and J usage is TRBJ2-4; D call uncertain. Between the trimmed V and J ends, which lost 4 bases and 0 bases, there was a span of 7 bases. The CDR3 has 13 amino acids. The germline gives CDR1 SQVTM, CDR2 ANQGSEA. In DNA form, the CDR3 reads TGCAGCGTTGGGGGTGAAGCCAAAAACATTCAGTACTTC. Translation: CSVGGEAKNIQYF.

This clonotype was seen only a few times. The chain combines TRBV20-1 with TRBJ2-7; D may be TRBD1 (5 bases). Germline values: CDR1 DFQATT, CDR2 SNEGSKA (reference sequence). This CDR3 is 15 amino acids long. V was shortened by 6 bases and J by 6 bases, with 24 bases between the two germline ends. The CDR3 DNA reads TGCAGTGCAATCTATAATGACAGAGCTTCAGGCGAGCAGTACTTC. The encoded protein is CSAIYNDRASGEQYF.

This clonotype was seen repeatedly, ten times or more. This chain connects TRBV18 to TRBJ2-5, with D possibly matching TRBD1 (5 bases). Trimming shortened V by 1 base and J by 0 bases, and 6 bases separated the two germline ends. Germline CDR1 and CDR2: KGHSH and LQKENI. This CDR3 spans 14 amino acids. The CDR3 DNA follows: TGTGCCAGCTCACCACAGGGGTACCAAGAGACCCAGTACTTC. It yields the protein CASSPQGYQETQYF.

The chain employs TRBV10-3 and TRBJ2-7; D is undetermined. CDR3 size: 12 residues. The germline V and J ends were trimmed by 5 bases and 3 bases, with 8 bases remaining between them. The germline gives CDR1 ENHRY, CDR2 SYGVKD. DNA of the CDR3: TGTGCCATCAGTAGAGACGACTACGAGCAGTACTTC. Translating gives CAISRDDYEQYF.

The chain has TRBV7-9 and TRBJ2-7; D may match TRBD1 or TRBD2 (5 bases each). Trimming took off 5 bases at V and 2 bases at J, with 22 bases between the two ends. CDR3 length: 17 residues. The germline V gene encodes CDR1 SEHNR and CDR2 FQNEAQ (reference sequence). This CDR3 reads CASSPPGAGMGTYEQYF. The CDR3 DNA sequence: TGTGCCAGCAGCCCCCCCGGGGCGGGTATGGGCACCTACGAGCAGTACTTC.

This chain joins TRBV10-2 and TRBJ2-6; 8 positions match TRBD1. Trimming took 4 bases from V and 13 from J; bases not matched to a gene: 6. The CDR3 contains 13 residues. Looked up from germline, CDR1 is WSHSY and CDR2 is SAAADI. CDR3 bases: TGCGCCAGCAGTGGAGGACAGGGTAAGGTCCTGACTTTC. Translated, it gives CASSGGQGKVLTF.

The chain is built from TRBV6-5 and TRBJ1-6; D unresolved. Trimming left V 1 base short and J 1 base short, with 8 bases between. Germline CDR1 is MNHEY and CDR2 is SVGAGI. The CDR3 is 16 residues long. CDR3 bases: TGTGCCAGCAGTTACTTCCTAGAATCCTATAATTCACCCCTCCACTTT. Its translation is CASSYFLESYNSPLHF.

This clonotype was picked up many times. The chain carries TRBV2 and TRBJ2-5; TRBD1 matches 11 bases. The CDR3 consists of 15 residues. V lost 6 bases and J lost 8; bases outside the gene matches: 11. Germline V gives CDR1 SNHLY, CDR2 FYNNEI. The CDR3: CASSARTGGRDTQYF. The CDR3 DNA reads TGTGCCAGCAGCGCAAGGACAGGGGGCAGGGATACCCAGTACTTC.

This clonotype was found many times. V is TRBV9 and J is TRBJ2-2; 8 bases align to TRBD2. Trimming at V came to 1 base and at J to 2 bases, leaving 7 bases not matched to a gene. The CDR3 contains 17 residues. Per germline, CDR1 SGDLS and CDR2 YYNGEE. The CDR3 coding sequence is TGTGCCAGCAGCGTAAAGTTGCGGGAGGTAAACACCGGGGAGCTGTTTTTT. Translation gives CASSVKLREVNTGELFF.

This clonotype has only a few counts. J is TRBJ2-7 and V is TRBV20-1; D not certain. The CDR3 is made up of 14 amino acids. Deletions cut 6 bases from V and 0 bases from J, with 15 bases between. The germline V gene has CDR1 DFQATT and CDR2 SNEGSKA (reference sequence). CDR3 coding DNA: TGCAGTGCCCCAGCCTCCTCGAGCTCCTACGAGCAGTACTTC. This encodes CSAPASSSSYEQYF.

The rearrangement uses TRBV12-3 or TRBV12-4 and TRBJ2-7, with D possibly TRBD2 on 5 matching bases. The CDR3 extends over 12 amino acids. V lost 3 bases, J lost 4 bases, and 7 bases lay in between. The CDR3 bases are TGTGCCAGCAGTTTTTGGGAGTACGAGCAGTACTTC. Amino acids: CASSFWEYEQYF.

Only a few counts were recorded for this clonotype. The chain carries TRBV6-1 and TRBJ2-7, with D unclear. The germline gives CDR1 MNHNS, CDR2 SASEGT. CDR3 length: 12 amino acids. With 1 base removed from V and 3 bases from J, the gap between germline ends came to 4 bases. This chain's CDR3 is CASSEDGYEQYF. The CDR3 nucleotides read TGTGCCAGCAGTGAAGATGGCTACGAGCAGTACTTC.

This clonotype was detected many times. V gene TRBV27 combines with J gene TRBJ2-3; TRBD1 agrees at 10 bases. Germline V lookup: CDR1 MNHEY, CDR2 SMNVEV (reference sequence). The CDR3 is 15 residues long. The V segment lost 2 bases and the J segment 6 bases; nucleotides outside the gene matches: 5. CDR3 sequence reads: CASSLRTGGFDTQYF. The CDR3, as DNA: TGTGCCAGCAGTTTACGGACAGGGGGGTTCGATACGCAGTATTTT.

This clonotype came up a few times. This sequence may be a read error, since a much larger clone differs from it by one base. The chain uses TRBV2 and TRBJ2-1, with a possible D match to TRBD1 (6 bases). Trimming pared 5 bases from V and 4 bases from J, leaving 12 bases between. In germline, CDR1 is SNHLY, CDR2 FYNNEI. CDR3 length: 14 amino acids. The CDR3 region has the DNA TGTGCCAGCAGTAACCTAGGGGGATACAATGAGCAGTTCTTC. The encoded protein is CASSNLGGYNEQFF.

The V and J genes are TRBV5-5 and TRBJ1-5; D not resolved. Germline CDR1 is SGHKS and CDR2 is YYEKEE (reference sequence). The CDR3 consists of 15 residues. Deletions cut 0 bases from V and 2 bases from J, with 9 bases between. The CDR3 spells CASSLGDGGNQPQHF. DNA for the CDR3: TGTGCCAGCAGCTTGGGAGATGGGGGCAATCAGCCCCAGCATTTT.